The next 3 T cell receptor beta chains were all read from a single sample in a study of T cell repertoires in cytomegalovirus infection. These TCRs' antigens remain unknown. Via MiXCR, TCRdb re-called the reads, giving one row per CDR3 protein. The sample yields 900,000 to 950,000 distinct CDR3 sequences, approximately 33% seen once. The sample was cultured CD8+ T cells from PBMCs, taken from culture after CMV antigen stimulation. Receptor source: a human donor in good health (CMV status not recorded). Some clones in this sample may be carry-over from other donors' samples.

This sequence joins TRBV29-1 and TRBJ1-4; the D is unclear. Germline V gene data show CDR1 as SQVTM and CDR2 as ANQGSEA. CDR3 size: 13 residues. With 3 bases removed from V and 4 bases from J, the gap between germline ends came to 9 bases. CDR3 bases: TGCAGCGTTGAGACCCCATATAATGAAAAACTGTTTTTT. Protein sequence: CSVETPYNEKLFF.

A few counts support this clonotype. V is TRBV12-3 or TRBV12-4 and J is TRBJ1-2, with D perhaps matching TRBD1 (6 bases). This CDR3 has 16 residues. V was shortened by 6 bases and J by 3 bases, with 20 bases between the two germline ends. DNA of the CDR3: TGTGCCAGCAGCTTCGGGTCAGGGGTCCCCTACTATGGCTACACCTTC. As protein: CASSFGSGVPYYGYTF.

This clonotype was recorded a few times. The chain has TRBV7-6 and TRBJ2-5; D is undetermined. Trimming cost V 4 bases and J 5 bases, with 14 bases left between them. Germline assignment: CDR1 SGHVS and CDR2 FNYEAQ. This CDR3 comprises 14 residues. The DNA for the CDR3 is TGTGCCAGCAGCTCACAAGACTTTTCCGAGACCCAGTACTTC. It yields the protein CASSSQDFSETQYF.